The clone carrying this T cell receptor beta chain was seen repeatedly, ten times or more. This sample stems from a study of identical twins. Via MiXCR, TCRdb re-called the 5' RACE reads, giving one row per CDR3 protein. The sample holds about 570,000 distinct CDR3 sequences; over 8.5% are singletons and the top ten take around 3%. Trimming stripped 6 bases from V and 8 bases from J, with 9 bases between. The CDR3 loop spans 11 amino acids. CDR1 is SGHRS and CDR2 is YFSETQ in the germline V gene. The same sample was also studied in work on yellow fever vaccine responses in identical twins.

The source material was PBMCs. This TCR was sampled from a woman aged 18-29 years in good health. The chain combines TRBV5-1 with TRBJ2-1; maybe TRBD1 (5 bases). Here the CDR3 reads CASMGRDEQFF. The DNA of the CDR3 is TGCGCCAGCATGGGGCGCGATGAGCAGTTCTTC.